This TCR beta chain was recorded in a study of shared clonotypes between healthy human individuals. Study-wide results and caveats: The sharing of around 5% of naive CD4 clonotypes was seen across several donors. Exclusively blood specimens were collected; tissue repertoires likely differ. Rarefaction showed sorted-subset sequencing was incomplete despite large depth.

Comment on this clone: The antigen is undetermined.

The CDR3 runs 16 residues. The V segment lost 5 bases and the J segment 0 bases; nucleotides outside the gene matches: 8. Germline values: CDR1 SGHAT, CDR2 FQNNGV. The method was immunoSEQ multiplex PCR; TCRdb's version includes in-frame clones alone and lacks a portion of them. The sample holds more than 900,000 clones; approximately 80% are singletons and the top ten take 0.55% to 0.7%. Each of the donors was a healthy adult who was HIV-negative and had not had a recent acute infection or vaccination. The TCR sequence derives from a man aged 18 to 29 in good health. Some clones in this sample may be carry-over from other donors' samples. The chain joins TRBV11-2 to TRBJ2-3; TRBD2 matches at 7 bases. Source material: memory CD4+ T cells from PBMCs. Stated subset: CD45RA-negative fraction. CDR3: CASSTQAGTSTDTQYF. Written as DNA, the CDR3 is TGTGCCAGCAGCACACAAGCGGGAACAAGCACAGATACGCAGTATTTT.